The rows below give T cell receptor beta chains drawn from one sample of a study of T cells in tuberculosis. Profiling relied on immunoSEQ multiplex PCR, and the TCRdb table lists in-frame clones only, not all of them. The table has tens of thousands of clones, 85% to 95% seen once. Sequenced material: PBMCs, taken at tuberculosis diagnosis. These receptors were obtained from an adult with tuberculosis. Each CDR3 is given with its conserved first and last residue. The D gene is left open where the match is weak. Clone size appears in some rows only: once, few, many, or a class for an expanded clone.

j_gene: TRBJ2-7; d_gene: TRBD2; v_gene: TRBV7-2; abundance: NA; CDR3aa: CASSRRLAGSYEQYF
j_gene: TRBJ1-5; d_gene: TRBD1; v_gene: TRBV11-2; abundance: NA; CDR3aa: CASSFRSGQGANQPQHF
j_gene: TRBJ2-1; d_gene: TRBD1; v_gene: TRBV29-1; abundance: NA; CDR3aa: CSVETGLTYNEQFF
j_gene: TRBJ1-2; d_gene: NA; v_gene: TRBV4-1; abundance: NA; CDR3aa: CASSQDKAGFYGYTF
j_gene: TRBJ2-3; d_gene: TRBD2; v_gene: TRBV13; abundance: NA; CDR3aa: CASSSDRSGGTDTQYF
j_gene: TRBJ1-1; d_gene: TRBD1; v_gene: TRBV5-6; abundance: NA; CDR3aa: CASSLVQGAEAFF
j_gene: TRBJ2-1; d_gene: TRBD2; v_gene: TRBV4-2; abundance: NA; CDR3aa: CASSQPMTRGDYNEQFF
j_gene: TRBJ2-1; d_gene: TRBD2; v_gene: TRBV27; abundance: NA; CDR3aa: CASSLRGNLLAGGYNEQFF
j_gene: TRBJ2-5; d_gene: NA; v_gene: TRBV4-1; abundance: once; CDR3aa: CASSQDMVARETQYF
j_gene: TRBJ1-1; d_gene: TRBD1; v_gene: TRBV7-2; abundance: NA; CDR3aa: CASSDRVGGNTEAFF
j_gene: TRBJ1-1; d_gene: NA; v_gene: TRBV6-5; abundance: NA; CDR3aa: CASRTTESTEAFF
j_gene: TRBJ2-1; d_gene: TRBD2; v_gene: TRBV4-3; abundance: NA; CDR3aa: CASSTAGGLYNEQFF
j_gene: TRBJ2-1; d_gene: TRBD2; v_gene: TRBV27; abundance: NA; CDR3aa: CASTPGTSGRLGSYNEQFF
j_gene: TRBJ2-1; d_gene: TRBD2; v_gene: TRBV5-4; abundance: NA; CDR3aa: CASSGQRGRYNEQFF
j_gene: TRBJ1-3; d_gene: TRBD1; v_gene: TRBV7-2; abundance: NA; CDR3aa: CASSRQGLSGNTIYF
j_gene: TRBJ1-5; d_gene: TRBD1; v_gene: TRBV5-8; abundance: NA; CDR3aa: CASRSGTGINQPQHF
j_gene: TRBJ2-1; d_gene: TRBD2; v_gene: TRBV19; abundance: NA; CDR3aa: CASSLGEVLAGDEQFF
j_gene: TRBJ1-5; d_gene: NA; v_gene: TRBV30; abundance: NA; CDR3aa: CASAGGGNQPQHF
j_gene: TRBJ1-1; d_gene: NA; v_gene: TRBV21-1; abundance: NA; CDR3aa: CASPRQGVQGTEAFF
j_gene: TRBJ2-3; d_gene: NA; v_gene: TRBV7-2; abundance: NA; CDR3aa: CASSLAAGTLTDTQYF
j_gene: TRBJ1-2; d_gene: NA; v_gene: TRBV29-1; abundance: NA; CDR3aa: CSVPVAGPHGYTF
j_gene: TRBJ1-2; d_gene: NA; v_gene: TRBV29-1; abundance: NA; CDR3aa: CSVAQGLDGYTF
j_gene: TRBJ2-7; d_gene: TRBD2; v_gene: TRBV7-2; abundance: NA; CDR3aa: CASSLTIAGGPIEQYF
j_gene: TRBJ1-2; d_gene: TRBD1; v_gene: TRBV9; abundance: NA; CDR3aa: CASSVTTGNGYTF
j_gene: TRBJ2-2; d_gene: NA; v_gene: TRBV5-5; abundance: NA; CDR3aa: CASSRTTGTGGELFF
j_gene: TRBJ2-2; d_gene: NA; v_gene: TRBV7-2; abundance: NA; CDR3aa: CASSLVQGGTGELFF
j_gene: TRBJ1-5; d_gene: NA; v_gene: TRBV19; abundance: once; CDR3aa: CASSIDLFGQGFNQPQHF